This is a list of T cell receptor beta chains from one sample in a study of cytomegalovirus exposure and HLA in healthy donors. Profiled with immunoSEQ multiplex PCR; TCRdb holds only in-frame clones, not every one. The table lists 95,000 to 150,000 clones, roughly 70% of them singletons, with 4% in the top ten. Input material: PBMCs. Receptors originate from a man aged 40-55 years in good health and CMV-seropositive. CDR3s include the opening cysteine and the closing phenylalanine or tryptophan. The D gene is left open where the match is weak. A clone size is listed for some rows: how often the clone was seen (once, few, many), or a class if it is expanded.

v_gene,j_gene,abundance,d_gene,CDR3aa,CDR3nt
TRBV5-4,TRBJ2-7,NA,TRBD2,CASAPGLGGYEQYF,TGTGCCAGCGCGCCGGGACTAGGCGGCTACGAGCAGTACTTC
TRBV5-1,TRBJ2-1,NA,NA,CASSRDIYNEQFF,TGCGCCAGCAGTCGGGACATCTACAATGAGCAGTTCTTC
TRBV5-1,TRBJ2-5,NA,TRBD2,CASSSTSGVGETQYF,TGCGCCAGCAGCTCAACCAGCGGGGTGGGAGAGACCCAGTACTTC
TRBV10-2,TRBJ1-1,NA,NA,CASSDPVAGMNTEAFF,TGCGCCAGCAGTGACCCCGTGGCAGGGATGAACACTGAAGCTTTCTTT
TRBV7-6,TRBJ2-1,NA,TRBD2,CASSLGGGRVHEQFF,TGTGCCAGCAGCTTAGGCGGCGGGAGGGTCCATGAGCAGTTCTTC
TRBV6-5,TRBJ2-7,once,NA,CASSSVRQTLSYEQYF,TGTGCCAGCAGTTCCGTCAGACAGACACTCTCCTACGAGCAGTACTTC
TRBV7-9,TRBJ2-3,few,TRBD2,CASSLKLAGGTDTQYF,TGTGCCAGCAGCTTAAAACTAGCGGGAGGTACAGATACGCAGTATTTT
TRBV25-1,TRBJ1-1,NA,NA,CASSSLGGTEAFF,TGTGCCAGCAGTTCCCTTGGAGGGACTGAAGCTTTCTTT
TRBV9,TRBJ2-5,NA,NA,CASSVDGRPQETQYF,TGTGCCAGCAGCGTAGACGGCAGGCCCCAAGAGACCCAGTACTTC
TRBV27,TRBJ1-5,few,NA,CASRMGQSNAIDQPQHF,TGTGCCAGCAGAATGGGCCAGAGCAACGCCATAGATCAGCCCCAGCATTTT
TRBV30,TRBJ1-2,NA,TRBD1,CAWSVGGQGGGYTF,TGTGCCTGGAGTGTAGGGGGACAGGGTGGTGGCTACACCTTC
TRBV4-2,TRBJ1-2,NA,TRBD1,CASSLGQGDNGYTF,TGTGCCAGCAGCCTAGGACAGGGGGACAATGGCTACACCTTC
TRBV14,TRBJ2-7,few,NA,CASSQGQAFYEQYF,TGTGCCAGCAGCCAAGGGCAGGCTTTCTACGAGCAGTACTTC
TRBV29-1,TRBJ1-6,NA,NA,CSVSRNSPLHF,TGCAGCGTTTCGAGGAATTCACCCCTCCACTTT
TRBV28,TRBJ2-7,NA,NA,CASSLEEPYKQYF,TGTGCCAGCAGTTTGGAGGAGCCCTACAAGCAGTACTTC
TRBV5-1,TRBJ2-4,NA,NA,CASSSGSAKNIQYF,TGCGCCAGCAGCTCAGGCTCGGCCAAAAACATTCAGTACTTC
TRBV15,TRBJ1-5,NA,NA,CATSRDTVNQPQHF,TGTGCCACCAGCAGAGATACGGTCAATCAGCCCCAGCATTTT
TRBV5-4,TRBJ2-7,NA,TRBD1,CASSWGQGHTYEQYF,TGTGCCAGCAGCTGGGGACAGGGACATACCTACGAGCAGTACTTC
TRBV5-4,TRBJ1-2,NA,NA,CASSLRTVSHGYTF,TGTGCCAGCAGCCTACGGACAGTCAGCCATGGCTACACCTTC
TRBV5-5,TRBJ1-6,NA,NA,CASSLDRENSPLHF,TGTGCCAGCAGCTTGGACAGGGAAAATTCACCCCTCCACTTT
TRBV4-3,TRBJ2-1,NA,NA,CASSQDYRSYNEQFF,TGCGCCAGCAGCCAAGATTATAGATCCTACAATGAGCAGTTCTTC
TRBV7-2,TRBJ2-3,once,TRBD2,CASSPRRLAGTDTQYF,TGTGCCAGCAGCCCTAGGCGACTAGCGGGAACAGATACGCAGTATTTT
TRBV6-1,TRBJ2-7,NA,TRBD1,CASSKQGEQYF,TGTGCCAGCAGTAAACAGGGGGAGCAGTACTTC
TRBV27,TRBJ2-5,NA,NA,CASSLFSWGAETQYF,TGTGCCAGCAGTTTATTTAGTTGGGGCGCAGAGACCCAGTACTTC
TRBV18,TRBJ1-5,NA,TRBD1,CASSPRGTGDQPQHF,TGTGCCAGCTCACCAAGGGGGACAGGGGATCAGCCCCAGCATTTT
TRBV27,TRBJ2-7,NA,NA,CASSFFAGGNEQYF,TGTGCCAGCAGTTTTTTCGCTGGGGGGAACGAGCAGTACTTC
TRBV18,TRBJ2-3,NA,TRBD2,CASSPVLAGGQDTQYF,TGTGCCAGCTCACCCGTACTAGCGGGGGGGCAAGATACGCAGTATTTT
TRBV7-9,TRBJ2-2,NA,NA,CASSLSADRYPGELFF,TGTGCCAGCAGCCTCAGTGCCGACAGGTACCCCGGGGAGCTGTTTTTT
TRBV5-4,TRBJ2-5,NA,NA,CASSSPGRKETQYF,TGTGCCAGCAGCTCCCCGGGAAGAAAAGAGACCCAGTACTTC
TRBV6-1,TRBJ2-4,once,TRBD1,CASKTGGNIQYF,TGTGCCAGCAAGACAGGGGGAAACATTCAGTACTTC
TRBV9,TRBJ2-1,NA,TRBD2,CASSPGGAHNEQFF,TGTGCCAGCAGCCCGGGGGGGGCCCACAATGAGCAGTTCTTC
TRBV9,TRBJ1-5,few,NA,CASSVGPGHQPQHF,TGTGCCAGCAGCGTAGGGCCAGGGCATCAGCCCCAGCATTTT
TRBV11-2,TRBJ1-1,NA,NA,CASSPSMERNTEAFF,TGTGCCAGCAGCCCTAGTATGGAACGGAACACTGAAGCTTTCTTT
TRBV12-2,TRBJ2-6,NA,NA,CASRLALSGDRGDPIPGANVLTF,TGTGCAAGTCGCTTAGCTTTAAGTGGGGACAGGGGGGACCCTATACCCGGGGCCAACGTCCTGACTTTC
TRBV4-3,TRBJ1-3,NA,NA,CASSQDLVATGNTIYF,TGCGCCAGCAGCCAAGATCTTGTGGCAACTGGAAACACCATATATTTT
TRBV5-1,TRBJ1-4,few,NA,CASSLSVGGVSEKLFF,TGCGCCAGCAGCTTGTCTGTCGGGGGAGTCAGTGAAAAACTGTTTTTT
TRBV7-2,TRBJ1-2,NA,NA,CASSLGGEDYGYTF,TGTGCCAGCAGCTTAGGCGGGGAGGACTATGGCTACACCTTC
TRBV27,TRBJ2-7,NA,NA,CASMGGASYEQYF,TGTGCCAGCATGGGGGGGGCCTCCTACGAGCAGTACTTC
TRBV29-1,TRBJ1-5,few,NA,CSVEPLTGQPQHF,TGCAGCGTTGAGCCTCTGACAGGTCAGCCCCAGCATTTT
TRBV9,TRBJ1-4,NA,NA,CASSPRGALNEKLFF,TGTGCCAGCAGCCCCCGCGGGGCGCTAAATGAAAAACTGTTTTTT
TRBV4-1,TRBJ1-4,NA,TRBD1,CASSQEQGATGEKLFF,TGCGCCAGCAGCCAAGAGCAGGGGGCGACGGGGGAAAAACTGTTTTTT
TRBV5-1,TRBJ2-6,NA,TRBD1,CASSLTGQASGANVLTF,TGCGCCAGCAGCTTGACGGGACAGGCCTCTGGGGCCAACGTCCTGACTTTC
TRBV4-3,TRBJ1-5,NA,NA,CASSQDQGQPQHF,TGCGCCAGCAGCCAAGATCAGGGACAGCCCCAGCATTTT
TRBV15,TRBJ2-7,NA,NA,CATSRGGTSAYEQYF,TGTGCCACCAGCAGAGGGGGGACATCGGCCTACGAGCAGTACTTC
TRBV6-1,TRBJ2-1,few,NA,CASRAGTQYNEQFF,TGTGCCAGCAGGGCCGGGACACAATACAATGAGCAGTTCTTC
TRBV28,TRBJ2-2,NA,NA,CASSLLTGKGAGTGELFF,TGTGCCAGCAGTTTGCTAACCGGAAAGGGGGCGGGAACCGGGGAGCTGTTTTTT
TRBV7-2,TRBJ1-2,NA,NA,CASSFRQNNYGYTF,TGTGCCAGCAGCTTCCGACAGAATAACTATGGCTACACCTTC
TRBV15,TRBJ1-1,NA,NA,CATSRGHGLTNTEAFF,TGTGCCACCAGCAGGGGGCATGGGCTCACGAACACTGAAGCTTTCTTT
TRBV7-6,TRBJ2-5,NA,TRBD1,CASSSGQGRIGETQYF,TGTGCCAGCAGCTCCGGACAGGGACGAATTGGAGAGACCCAGTACTTC
TRBV2,TRBJ2-1,NA,TRBD2,CASRELAGGPHEQFF,TGTGCCAGCAGAGAACTAGCGGGGGGGCCGCATGAGCAGTTCTTC
TRBV27,TRBJ2-7,NA,NA,CATMGANEQYF,TGTGCCACCATGGGGGCTAACGAGCAGTACTTC
TRBV4-1,TRBJ2-2,NA,NA,CASSPSGSTGELFF,TGCGCCAGCAGTCCTAGTGGAAGCACCGGGGAGCTGTTTTTT